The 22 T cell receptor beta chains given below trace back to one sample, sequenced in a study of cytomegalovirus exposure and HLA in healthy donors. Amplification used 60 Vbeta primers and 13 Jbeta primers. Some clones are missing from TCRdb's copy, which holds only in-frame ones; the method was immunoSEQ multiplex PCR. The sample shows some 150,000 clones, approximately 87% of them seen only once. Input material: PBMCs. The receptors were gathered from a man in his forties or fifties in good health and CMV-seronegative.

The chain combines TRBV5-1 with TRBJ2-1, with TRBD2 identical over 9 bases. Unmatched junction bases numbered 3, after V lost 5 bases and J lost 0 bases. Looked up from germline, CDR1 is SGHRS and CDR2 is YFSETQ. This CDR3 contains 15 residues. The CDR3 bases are TGCGCCAGCAGGCGGGGGGGCAGCTCCTACAATGAGCAGTTCTTC. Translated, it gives CASRRGGSSYNEQFF.

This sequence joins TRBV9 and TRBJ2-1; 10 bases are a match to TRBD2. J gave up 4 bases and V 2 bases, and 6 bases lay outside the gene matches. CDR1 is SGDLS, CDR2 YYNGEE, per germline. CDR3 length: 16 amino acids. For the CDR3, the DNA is TGTGCCAGCAGCGTCACTAGCGGGATTGTATACAATGAGCAGTTCTTC. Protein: CASSVTSGIVYNEQFF.

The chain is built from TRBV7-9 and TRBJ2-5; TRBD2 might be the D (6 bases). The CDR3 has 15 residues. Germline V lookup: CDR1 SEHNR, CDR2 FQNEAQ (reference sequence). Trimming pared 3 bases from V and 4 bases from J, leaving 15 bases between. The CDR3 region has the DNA TGTGCCAGCAGCTTCTCCCAGGGAGGAACAGAGACCCAGTACTTC. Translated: CASSFSQGGTETQYF. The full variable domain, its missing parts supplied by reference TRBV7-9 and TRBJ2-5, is DTGVSQNPRHKITKRGQNVTFRCDPISEHNRLYWYRQTLGQGPEFLTYFQNEAQLEKSRLLSDRFSAERPKGSFSTLEIQRTEQGDSAMYLCASSFSQGGTETQYFGPGTRLLVL.

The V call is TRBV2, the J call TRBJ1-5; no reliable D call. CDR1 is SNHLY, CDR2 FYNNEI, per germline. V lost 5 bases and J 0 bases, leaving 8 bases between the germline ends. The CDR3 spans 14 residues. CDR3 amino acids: CASSRDYSNQPQHF. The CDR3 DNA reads TGTGCCAGCAGTCGTGACTATAGCAATCAGCCCCAGCATTTT.

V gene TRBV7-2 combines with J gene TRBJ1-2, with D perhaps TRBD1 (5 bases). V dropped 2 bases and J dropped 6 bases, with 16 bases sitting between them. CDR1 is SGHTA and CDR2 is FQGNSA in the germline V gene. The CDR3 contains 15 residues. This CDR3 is CASSLLAAGEDGYTF. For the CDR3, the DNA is TGTGCCAGCAGCTTACTGGCCGCGGGGGAGGATGGCTACACCTTC. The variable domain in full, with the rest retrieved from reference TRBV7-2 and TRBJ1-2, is GAGVSQSPSNKVTEKGKDVELRCDPISGHTALYWYRQSLGQGLEFLIYFQGNSAPDKSGLPSDRFSAERTGGSVSTLTIQRTQQEDSAVYLCASSLLAAGEDGYTFGSGTRLTVV.

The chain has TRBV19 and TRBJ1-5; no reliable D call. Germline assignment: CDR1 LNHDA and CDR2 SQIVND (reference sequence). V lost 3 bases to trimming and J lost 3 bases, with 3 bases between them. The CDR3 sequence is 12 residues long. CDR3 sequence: CASSMYNQPQHF. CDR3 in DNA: TGTGCCAGTAGTATGTACAATCAGCCCCAGCATTTT.

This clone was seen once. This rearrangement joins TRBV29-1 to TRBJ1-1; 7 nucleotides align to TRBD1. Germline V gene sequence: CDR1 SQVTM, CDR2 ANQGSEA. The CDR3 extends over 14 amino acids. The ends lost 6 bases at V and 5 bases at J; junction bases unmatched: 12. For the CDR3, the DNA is TGCAGCGTGGGGAAGGGGGCGGGAGGGACTGAAGCTTTCTTT. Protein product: CSVGKGAGGTEAFF.

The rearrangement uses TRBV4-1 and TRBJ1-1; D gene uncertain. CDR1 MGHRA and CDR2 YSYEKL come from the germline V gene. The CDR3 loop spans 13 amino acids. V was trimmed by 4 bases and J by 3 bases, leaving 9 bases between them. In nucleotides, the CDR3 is TGCGCCAGCAGCCCCCACGCGGACACTGAAGCTTTCTTT. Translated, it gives CASSPHADTEAFF.

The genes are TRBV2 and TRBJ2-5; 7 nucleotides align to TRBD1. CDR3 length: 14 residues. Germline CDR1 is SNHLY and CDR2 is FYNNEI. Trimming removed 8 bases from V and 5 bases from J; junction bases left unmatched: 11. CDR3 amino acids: CASRDSVSGETQYF. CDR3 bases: TGTGCCAGCCGGGACAGCGTCTCGGGGGAGACCCAGTACTTC. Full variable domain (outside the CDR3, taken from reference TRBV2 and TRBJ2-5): EPEVTQTPSHQVTQMGQEVILRCVPISNHLYFYWYRQILGQKVEFLVSFYNNEISEKSEIFDDQFSVERPDGSNFTLKIRSTKLEDSAMYFCASRDSVSGETQYFGPGTRLLVL.

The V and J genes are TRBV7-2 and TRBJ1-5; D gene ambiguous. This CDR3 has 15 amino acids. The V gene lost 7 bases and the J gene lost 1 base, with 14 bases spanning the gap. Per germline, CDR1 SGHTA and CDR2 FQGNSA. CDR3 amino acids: CASTLQPRSNQPQHF. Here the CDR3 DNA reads TGTGCCAGCACCCTCCAACCGCGGAGCAATCAGCCCCAGCATTTT.

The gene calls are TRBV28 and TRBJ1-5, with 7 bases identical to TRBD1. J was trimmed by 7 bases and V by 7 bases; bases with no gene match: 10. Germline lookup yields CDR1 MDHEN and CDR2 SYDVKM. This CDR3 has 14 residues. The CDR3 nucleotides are TGTGCCAGCACGCCAAGGGGGCGAAGGCAGCCCCAGCATTTT. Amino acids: CASTPRGRRQPQHF.

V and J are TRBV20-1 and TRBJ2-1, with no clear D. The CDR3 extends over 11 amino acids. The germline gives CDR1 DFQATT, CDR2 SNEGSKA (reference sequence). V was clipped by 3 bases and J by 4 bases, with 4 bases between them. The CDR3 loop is CSASIYNEQFF. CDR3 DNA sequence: TGCAGTGCTAGTATATACAATGAGCAGTTCTTC.

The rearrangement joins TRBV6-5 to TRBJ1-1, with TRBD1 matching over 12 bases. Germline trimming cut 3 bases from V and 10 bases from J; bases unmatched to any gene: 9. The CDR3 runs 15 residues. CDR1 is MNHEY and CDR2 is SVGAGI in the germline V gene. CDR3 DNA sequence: TGTGCCAGCAGTTATCCCGGGACAGGGGGCGACGGAGCTTTCTTT. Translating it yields CASSYPGTGGDGAFF.

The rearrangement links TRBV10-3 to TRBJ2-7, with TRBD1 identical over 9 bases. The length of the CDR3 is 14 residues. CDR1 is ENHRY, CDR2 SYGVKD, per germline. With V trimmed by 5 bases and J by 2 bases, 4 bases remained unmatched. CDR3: CAISPGTGTYEQYF. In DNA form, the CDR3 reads TGTGCCATCAGTCCCGGGACAGGGACCTACGAGCAGTACTTC.

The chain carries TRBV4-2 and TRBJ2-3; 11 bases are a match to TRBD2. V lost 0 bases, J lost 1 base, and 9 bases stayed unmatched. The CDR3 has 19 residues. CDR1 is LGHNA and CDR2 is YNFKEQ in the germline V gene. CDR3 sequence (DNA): TGTGCCAGCAGCCAAGAAAGCCTAGCGGGAGGAGGACGCACAGATACGCAGTATTTT. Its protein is CASSQESLAGGGRTDTQYF.

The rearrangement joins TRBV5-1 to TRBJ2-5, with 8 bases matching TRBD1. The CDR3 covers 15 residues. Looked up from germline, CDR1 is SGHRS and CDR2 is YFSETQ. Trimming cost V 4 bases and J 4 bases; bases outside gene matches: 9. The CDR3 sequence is CASSTGTGTGETQYF. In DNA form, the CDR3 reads TGCGCCAGCAGCACCGGGACCGGGACAGGAGAGACCCAGTACTTC.

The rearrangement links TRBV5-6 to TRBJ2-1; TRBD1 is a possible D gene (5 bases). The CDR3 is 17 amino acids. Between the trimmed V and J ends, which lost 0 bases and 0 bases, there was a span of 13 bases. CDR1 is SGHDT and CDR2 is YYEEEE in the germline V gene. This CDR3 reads CASSLGAGIPSYNEQFF. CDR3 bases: TGTGCCAGCAGCTTGGGGGCAGGGATCCCCTCCTACAATGAGCAGTTCTTC.

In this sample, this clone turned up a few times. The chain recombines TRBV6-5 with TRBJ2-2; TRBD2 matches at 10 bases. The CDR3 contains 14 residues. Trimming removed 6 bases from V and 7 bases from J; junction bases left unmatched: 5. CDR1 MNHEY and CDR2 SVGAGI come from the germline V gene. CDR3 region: CASRQRGGNGELFF. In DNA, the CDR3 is TGTGCCAGCAGACAGCGGGGGGGTAACGGGGAGCTGTTTTTT.

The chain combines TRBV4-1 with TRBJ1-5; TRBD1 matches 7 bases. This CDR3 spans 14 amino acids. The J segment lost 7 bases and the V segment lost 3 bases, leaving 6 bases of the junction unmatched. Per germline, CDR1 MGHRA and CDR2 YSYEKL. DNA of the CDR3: TGCGCCAGCAGCCACGGGCAGGGGGAACAGCCCCAGCATTTT. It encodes CASSHGQGEQPQHF.

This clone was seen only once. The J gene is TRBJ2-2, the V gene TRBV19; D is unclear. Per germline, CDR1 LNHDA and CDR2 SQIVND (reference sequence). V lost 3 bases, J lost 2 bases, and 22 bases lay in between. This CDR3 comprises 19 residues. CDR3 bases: TGTGCCAGTAGTATGGTCATGGAGACGCACGCTGATAACACCGGGGAGCTGTTTTTT. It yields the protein CASSMVMETHADNTGELFF.

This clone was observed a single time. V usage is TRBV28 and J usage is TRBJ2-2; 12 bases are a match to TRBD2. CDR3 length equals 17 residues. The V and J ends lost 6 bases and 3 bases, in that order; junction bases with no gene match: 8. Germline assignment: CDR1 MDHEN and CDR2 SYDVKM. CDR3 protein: CASRTSSGGADTGELFF. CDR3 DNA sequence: TGTGCCAGCAGAACTTCTAGCGGGGGGGCCGACACCGGGGAGCTGTTTTTT.

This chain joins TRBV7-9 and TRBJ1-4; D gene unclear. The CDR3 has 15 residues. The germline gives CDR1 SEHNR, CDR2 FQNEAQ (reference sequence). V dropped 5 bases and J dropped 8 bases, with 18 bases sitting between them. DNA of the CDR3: TGTGCCAGCAGCCCCGACCGGGCCCCGGGAGAAAAACTGTTTTTT. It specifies CASSPDRAPGEKLFF.